This T cell receptor (beta chain) was obtained from a study of T cell repertoires in cytomegalovirus infection (dated by TCRdb to between 2018 and 2020). Describing the broader study: Peptide stimulations targeted recently identified HLA-C-restricted CMV epitopes, whose presentation resists viral immunomodulation, together with well-studied HLA-B-restricted epitopes. Donor HLA type was relevant to the analysis, because carriage of CMV infection together with the matching HLA type was indicated by public TCR beta signatures.

Remarks on this clonotype: Which antigen it targets is not known. No much larger clone exists at a distance of one base, and base qualities are not known.

This specimen's treatment or condition label, per the study, means: in vitro stimulation with specific CMV peptide epitopes to enrich CMV-specific T cells. The paper's findings and limits, for the study overall: Carriers of CMV infection plus the relevant HLA type were discriminated by the cumulative frequency of public TCR beta family members in the study cohort and in an independent roughly 380-donor cohort. The ex vivo response was dominated by HLA-C-restricted CMV-specific TCR beta clonotypes, and the single most frequent clonotype in two of eight donors was supplied by these HLA-C-restricted clonotypes.

The sequencer listed for this sample is Illumina HiSeq 1500. TCRdb reran the public reads through fastp at Q25 and MiXCR, keeping productive beta chains. A single entry per CDR3 protein holds the most common genes and DNA from its merged rows. The sample yields about 310,000 distinct CDR3 sequences; 20% to 25% were counted once. The ten largest clones take up 13% of the sample. This clonotype was obtained from a human donor in good health (CMV status not recorded). Some clones in this sample may be carry-over from other donors' samples. The specimen was cultured PBMCs, collected from culture after CMV antigen stimulation.

The CDR3 region: CASSSQGTVTYEQYF. The nucleotide sequence is given as TGTGCCAGCAGTTCTCAGGGGACAGTGACCTACGAGCAGTACTTC. The chain links TRBV25-1 with TRBJ2-7; 7 nucleotides in the junction match TRBD1. The CDR3 covers 15 residues, taking in both the cysteine and the phenylalanine. CDR3 DNA only is kept here, 45 bases in frame from base 1. The CDR1 and CDR2 encoded by the germline V gene are MGHDK and SYGVNS. Trimmed from V: 5 bases; trimmed from J: 2 bases; junction bases lacking a gene match: 9.